This TCR beta chain was recovered during a study of identical twins listed by TCRdb under 2016. Study-wide context: The study deep-sequenced TCR alpha and beta repertoires from monozygotic twins, unrelated adults of various ages and cord blood to test whether fetal clonotypes persist. To rule out contamination, replicate twin experiments were performed at different times with different library preparation protocols.

V is pared back by 6 bases and J by 2 bases, with 14 bases lying between the germline termini. The CDR3 spans 14 residues, from the cysteine through the phenylalanine. Of the read, only the CDR3 DNA is kept; its 42 bases are in frame from base 1. Via the germline V gene, CDR1 is SNHLY and CDR2 FYNNEI. This clonotype was observed many times. Its antigen remains unidentified. No base quality values were provided; no much bigger clone lies one nucleotide off. The library was obtained by 5' RACE. The sequencer was an Illumina HiSeq 2000. A universal primer binding site was added through template switching, and the final cDNA carried a unique molecular identifier so that TCR cDNA molecules could be counted accurately. Specific primers in the conserved constant-segment region were used to synthesize first-strand cDNA for the TCR alpha and beta chains. To control for contamination, every cDNA library was double barcoded, receiving both a SMART-Mk sample barcode and Illumina barcodes. Two successive PCR steps introduced TruSeq adapter sequences along with Illumina sample barcodes. The Illumina HiSeq platform was used with custom primers to sequence TCR alpha and beta cDNA libraries. Concerning the study's data processing: Raw reads were processed with MiGEC to extract unique molecular identifiers, and MiXCR was used to determine CDR3 positions. For each individual, recombination models were inferred using an EM algorithm with the repgenHMM and IGoR tools. The analysis of shared clonotypes was done with the tcR package in R, with sharing normalized by the product of cloneset sizes. To study raw recombination free of thymic and clonal selection effects, out-of-frame nonproductive sequences were analyzed. TCRdb applied fastp at Q25 and MiXCR to the public reads, then kept only in-frame beta chains. A single entry per CDR3 protein holds the most common genes and DNA from its merged rows. The authors' filters were not applied to this entry. This sample gives 240,000 or so distinct CDR3 sequences in total; roughly a tenth of them show up just once. Jointly, the top ten make up 9% to 10% of the sample.

Overall study results and their limits: In beta out-of-frame sequences, excess twin sharing was weaker, because having fewer shared sequences lowered the signal-to-noise ratio. Recombination models systematically underestimated out-of-frame TCR alpha sharing in monozygotic twins but agreed with sharing between unrelated individuals. Invariant T cells such as MAIT and iNKT could partly confound zero-insertion analyses, although diverse VJ usage argued against such confounding for most clonotypes. Conclusions relied on cross-sectional statistical analysis, since the same donors could not be followed over many years. Compared with coincidental sharing between unrelated individuals, an excess of low generation-probability sequences was observed among out-of-frame TCR alpha sequences shared between twins. Fewer insertions were carried by abundant cord blood beta clonotypes, a similar but weaker trend appeared in young adult naive repertoires, and no such trend appeared in memory repertoires.

Every donor in the study was a healthy Caucasian. Miltenyi CD45RO+ enrichment and human naive T-cell isolation kits were used to isolate memory (CD45RO+) and naive T cells from PBMC. The TCR was taken from a middle-aged man in good health. Sequencing used memory T cells sorted from blood. The sample's cell subset or site label, decoded: CD45RO+ enriched T cells. The chain couples TRBV2 to TRBJ2-7; a weak D assignment points to TRBD2 (5 bases agree). Here is the DNA: TGTGCCAGCAGATTCGCGGGTTATGCCTACGAGCAGTACTTC. Translated, it gives CASRFAGYAYEQYF.